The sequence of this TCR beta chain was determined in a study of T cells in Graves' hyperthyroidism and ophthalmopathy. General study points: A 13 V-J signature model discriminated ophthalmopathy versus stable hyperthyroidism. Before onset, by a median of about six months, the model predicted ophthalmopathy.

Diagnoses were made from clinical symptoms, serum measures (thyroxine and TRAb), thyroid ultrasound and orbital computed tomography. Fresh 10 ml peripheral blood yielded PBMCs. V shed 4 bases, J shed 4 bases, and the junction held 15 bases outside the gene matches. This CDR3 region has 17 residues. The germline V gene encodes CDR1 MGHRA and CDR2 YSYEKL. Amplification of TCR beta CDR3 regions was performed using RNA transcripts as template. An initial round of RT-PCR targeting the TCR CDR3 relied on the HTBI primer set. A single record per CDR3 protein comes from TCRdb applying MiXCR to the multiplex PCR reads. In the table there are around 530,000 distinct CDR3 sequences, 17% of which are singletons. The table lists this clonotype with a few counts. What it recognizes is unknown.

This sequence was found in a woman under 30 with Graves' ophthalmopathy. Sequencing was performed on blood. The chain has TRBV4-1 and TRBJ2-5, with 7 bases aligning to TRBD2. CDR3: CASSPIPSLAAGETQYF. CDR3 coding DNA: TGCGCCAGCAGCCCCATACCCTCGCTAGCGGCCGGAGAGACCCAGTACTTC.